This TCR beta chain was profiled in a study of blood T cell repertoires in COVID-19. Generated by immunoSEQ multiplex PCR, the TCRdb table keeps only in-frame clones and is missing some. This table holds about 160,000 clones, 85% found once. This clone was detected a few times. Sequencing was performed on peripheral blood. This TCR was recovered from a human donor with acute or convalescent COVID-19. The donor label of this sample is uncertain.

CDR3 protein: CASSFGRGAVDTQYF. CDR3 coding DNA: TGTGCCAGCAGTTTCGGGCGGGGGGCAGTAGATACGCAGTATTTT. V usage is TRBV27 and J usage is TRBJ2-3; TRBD2 aligns across 8 bases. The V gene's germline CDR1 is MNHEY and CDR2 SMNVEV (reference sequence). The CDR3 is made up of 15 amino acids. With V trimmed by 3 bases and J by 5 bases, 7 bases remained unmatched.